Presented here are 21 T cell receptor beta chains from one specimen sequenced in a study of OX40 agonist ivuxolimab in advanced cancers. This table comes from immunoSEQ multiplex PCR, and its TCRdb copy is limited to in-frame clones, with some not included. The data contain fewer than 65,000 clones, 65% to 90% of them singletons. The sample was CD4+ or CD8+ T cells sorted from blood, taken in a trial of the OX40 agonist ivuxolimab. The receptors come from an adult with an advanced solid tumor such as melanoma, head and neck, liver or kidney cancer.

The gene calls are TRBV6-5 and TRBJ1-4; D perhaps matches TRBD1 (6 bases). CDR3 size: 16 residues. V lost 0 bases and J 8 bases, leaving 16 bases between the germline ends. CDR1 is MNHEY and CDR2 is SVGAGI in the germline V gene. The CDR3 coding sequence is TGTGCCAGCAGTTACTCGAAAGGGGCTAGGGGGGAAAAACTGTTTTTT. Residues: CASSYSKGARGEKLFF.

The CDR3 DNA follows: TGTGCCAGCAGCATCGACGTGAAGGCTTTCTTT. This gives the protein CASSIDVKAFF. The gene calls are TRBV7-2 and TRBJ1-1; D call uncertain. V was pared by 5 bases and J by 11 bases, with 12 bases between. CDR1 SGHTA and CDR2 FQGNSA come from the germline V gene. There are 11 residues in the CDR3.

The chain recombines TRBV19 with TRBJ1-1; 7 bases line up with TRBD1. The J segment lost 4 bases and the V segment lost 6 bases, leaving 8 bases of the junction unmatched. CDR1 and CDR2 (germline): LNHDA, SQIVND (reference sequence). This CDR3 has 14 residues. The CDR3 DNA follows: TGTGCCAGTAGCAGGGGGGCAGGGGTCACTGAAGCTTTCTTT. Protein: CASSRGAGVTEAFF.

In this sample, this clone turned up a few times. The V and J genes are TRBV11-2 and TRBJ1-2; D is undetermined. The CDR3 loop spans 15 amino acids. Germline loops: CDR1 SGHAT, CDR2 FQNNGV. V lost 2 bases and J lost 3, with 13 bases in between. CDR3 loop: CASSLSLGTDYGYTF. For the CDR3, the DNA is TGTGCCAGCAGCTTAAGTCTGGGCACTGACTATGGCTACACCTTC.

J is TRBJ2-2 and V is TRBV19; perhaps D is TRBD1 or TRBD2 (5 bases each). The CDR3 contains 17 residues. The V end was cut by 3 bases, the J end by 1 base, with 15 bases between. From germline, CDR1 is LNHDA and CDR2 SQIVND (reference sequence). This CDR3 reads CASSIAGGALNTGELFF. In nucleotides, the CDR3 is TGTGCCAGTAGTATTGCGGGTGGGGCGCTGAACACCGGGGAGCTGTTTTTT.

The V gene is TRBV5-4, the J gene TRBJ2-3; 8 positions match TRBD2. Trimming cost V 2 bases and J 0 bases; bases outside gene matches: 5. Germline V gives CDR1 SGHNT, CDR2 YYREEE (reference sequence). This CDR3 has 16 amino acids. The chain's CDR3 is CASSFRASGSTDTQYF. In DNA, the CDR3 is TGTGCCAGCAGCTTTAGGGCTAGCGGGAGCACAGATACGCAGTATTTT.

The gene calls are TRBV7-9 and TRBJ2-5; 9 positions agree with TRBD2. The CDR3 runs to 18 residues. The germline V gene has CDR1 SEHNR and CDR2 FQNEAQ (reference sequence). V trimming: 1 base; J trimming: 5 bases; junction bases outside the gene matches: 14. The CDR3 nucleotides read TGTGCCAGCAGCTTAGGTAGCCCCCTCGGGACTAGCATGGAGACCCAGTACTTC. Residues: CASSLGSPLGTSMETQYF.

This sequence joins TRBV7-8 and TRBJ2-2; 12 bases map to TRBD2. With 4 bases clipped from V and 6 bases from J, the junction kept 9 bases outside the gene matches. CDR3 length equals 17 residues. The germline gives CDR1 SGHVS, CDR2 FQNEAQ. The CDR3 sequence: CASSSRLAGAPAGELFF. The DNA for the CDR3 is TGTGCCAGCAGCTCAAGACTAGCGGGGGCCCCAGCCGGGGAGCTGTTTTTT. Together with reference TRBV7-8 and TRBJ2-2, the CDR3 gives the full variable domain: GAGVSQSPRYKVAKRGQDVALRCDPISGHVSLFWYQQALGQGPEFLTYFQNEAQLDKSGLPSDRFFAERPEGSVSTLKIQRTQQEDSAVYLCASSSRLAGAPAGELFFGEGSRLTVL.

The chain couples TRBV10-2 to TRBJ2-1; 15 bases agree with TRBD2. J was trimmed by 6 bases and V by 6 bases; bases with no gene match: 6. This CDR3 region has 16 residues. The germline gives CDR1 WSHSY, CDR2 SAAADI. The CDR3 nucleotides are TGCGCCAGCAGAGGACTAGCGGGAGGGCCGGGCAATGAGCAGTTCTTC. This codes for CASRGLAGGPGNEQFF.

This clone was found once. The V call is TRBV12-5, the J call TRBJ1-4; TRBD1 is a possible D gene (6 bases). There are 15 residues in the CDR3. The V end lost 5 bases, the J end lost 8 bases, and 18 bases lay between the germline ends. CDR1 and CDR2 (germline): LGHNT, FRNRAP. For the CDR3, the DNA is TGTGCTAGTGGTGCATTACAGGGCCCGGGAGAAAAACTGTTTTTT. This translates into CASGALQGPGEKLFF.

This clone was picked up one time. The germline gene is not matched at one end of the junction; a read error may be the cause. The same CDR3 arises from other DNA sequences in this sample as well. The CDR3 sequence is CASSLAGTGVIGAGGYTF. The DNA of the CDR3 is TGTGCCAGCAGCTTAGCCGGGACAGGGGTTATCGGTGCTGGAGGCTACACTTTC. V is TRBV7-2 and J is TRBJ1-2; 10 bases agree with TRBD1. Germline V gene sequence: CDR1 SGHTA, CDR2 FQGNSA. There are 18 residues in the CDR3.

The chain is built from TRBV6-1 and TRBJ1-2; 8 bases are a match to TRBD1. Germline CDR1 MNHNS, CDR2 SASEGT. V lost 5 bases and J lost 3; bases outside the gene matches: 8. CDR3 length: 15 amino acids. DNA for the CDR3: TGTGCCAGCAGTCCAACACAGGGGGTGTACTATGGCTACACCTTC. Translation gives CASSPTQGVYYGYTF.

The chain recombines TRBV6-5 with TRBJ2-7; the D gene is possibly TRBD2 (5 bases). CDR3 size: 14 residues. The V gene's germline CDR1 is MNHEY and CDR2 SVGAGI. V was clipped by 4 bases and J by 2 bases, with 12 bases between them. In nucleotides, the CDR3 is TGTGCCAGCAGTTTTAGCGCAGCCACCTACGAGCAGTACTTC. Protein product: CASSFSAATYEQYF.

J is TRBJ1-1 and V is TRBV5-4; D is perhaps TRBD1 (6 bases). CDR1 and CDR2 from the germline V gene are SGHNT and YYREEE (reference sequence). The CDR3 consists of 16 residues. Trimming left V 7 bases short and J 0 bases short, with 19 bases between. As DNA, the CDR3 is TGTGCCAGCCGAAGACAGGTCCCGCCTTTGAACACTGAAGCTTTCTTT. Its protein product is CASRRQVPPLNTEAFF.

V and J are TRBV11-2 and TRBJ2-7; D may be TRBD2 (5 bases). CDR3 size: 16 residues. V shed 1 base and J shed 6 bases, with 19 bases lying between them. Germline CDR1 SGHAT, CDR2 FQNNGV. The CDR3 loop is CASSLVPALGGGEQYF. The CDR3 nucleotides are TGTGCCAGCAGCTTAGTCCCCGCCCTTGGAGGTGGCGAGCAGTACTTC.

The V call is TRBV19, the J call TRBJ2-5; D possibly matches TRBD1 or TRBD2 (7 bases each). V shed 4 bases and J shed 5 bases, with 14 bases lying between them. The CDR3 has 14 amino acids. Germline V lookup: CDR1 LNHDA, CDR2 SQIVND (reference sequence). The CDR3 nucleotides are TGTGCCAGTAGTACGACAGGGCGGGGGGAGACCCAGTACTTC. Translation: CASSTTGRGETQYF. Variable domain in full (rest from reference TRBV19 and TRBJ2-5): DGGITQSPKYLFRKEGQNVTLSCEQNLNHDAMYWYRQDPGQGLRLIYYSQIVNDFQKGDIAEGYSVSREKKESFPLTVTSAQKNPTAFYLCASSTTGRGETQYFGPGTRLLVL.

In this sample, this clone turned up once. J is TRBJ1-2 and V is TRBV7-2; D is perhaps TRBD1 (6 bases). Germline V gene data show CDR1 as SGHTA and CDR2 as FQGNSA. The CDR3 covers 14 residues. Trimming pared 7 bases from V and 5 bases from J, leaving 17 bases between. The CDR3 spells CASTLRGDTYGYTF. The DNA of the CDR3 is TGTGCCAGCACCCTTAGGGGGGACACATATGGCTACACCTTC. Complete variable domain (other parts from reference TRBV7-2 and TRBJ1-2): GAGVSQSPSNKVTEKGKDVELRCDPISGHTALYWYRQSLGQGLEFLIYFQGNSAPDKSGLPSDRFSAERTGGSVSTLTIQRTQQEDSAVYLCASTLRGDTYGYTFGSGTRLTVV.

The rearrangement joins TRBV6-6 to TRBJ2-1; 13 bases are a match to TRBD2. The CDR3 is 14 residues long. The V gene's germline CDR1 is MNHNY and CDR2 SVGAGI (reference sequence). After removal of 5 bases from V and 10 bases from J, the junction contained 5 bases not matched to a gene. Here the CDR3 DNA reads TGTGCCAGCAGTCCGGGACTAGCGGGAAGGGAGCAGTTCTTC. Translation gives CASSPGLAGREQFF.

The chain combines TRBV2 with TRBJ2-1; a possible D gene is TRBD1 (5 bases). V was clipped by 7 bases and J by 7 bases, with 11 bases between them. CDR1 and CDR2 from the germline V gene are SNHLY and FYNNEI. The CDR3 runs to 12 residues. In DNA form, the CDR3 reads TGTGCCAGCAACGGATGGACAAATGAGCAGTTCTTC. Its protein is CASNGWTNEQFF.

The chain employs TRBV6-5 and TRBJ1-1; D not certain. The V and J ends lost 5 bases and 0 bases respectively, with 10 bases between them. This CDR3 region has 14 residues. Germline V gives CDR1 MNHEY, CDR2 SVGAGI. The CDR3 sequence is CASSPAWLNTEAFF. DNA for the CDR3: TGTGCCAGCAGTCCCGCCTGGTTGAACACTGAAGCTTTCTTT.

The chain uses TRBV18 and TRBJ1-4; D not resolved. This CDR3 region has 15 residues. Germline V gives CDR1 KGHSH, CDR2 LQKENI. The V and J ends lost 3 bases and 5 bases respectively, with 13 bases between them. CDR3 sequence (DNA): TGTGCCAGCTCACCGACGCAACAGAGCAATGAAAAACTGTTTTTT. It is translated as CASSPTQQSNEKLFF.